This T cell receptor beta chain was sequenced during a study of blood T cell repertoires in COVID-19. Overall study: Samples came from the United States, Italy and Spain, spanning acute and convalescent COVID-19. Nucleic acid was either cDNA or gDNA, and it came from T cells, B-cell-depleted T cells, or PBMCs.

A single count supports this clone. Per the authors' pipeline: Estimation of nucleated cell counts relied on the amplification of reference gene primers. Some clones are missing from TCRdb's copy, which holds only in-frame ones; the method was immunoSEQ multiplex PCR. V and J calls and clone size are those listed in that table; D and trimming were worked out from the DNA. The sample has more than 150,000 clones; roughly 88% are singletons. CDR3 length: 13 amino acids. Germline loops: CDR1 SNHLY, CDR2 FYNNEI. The germline V and J ends were trimmed by 8 bases and 0 bases, with 10 bases remaining between them.

This TCR was recovered from a woman in her forties or fifties with acute or convalescent COVID-19. The specimen sequenced was peripheral blood. This chain connects TRBV2 to TRBJ1-1; TRBD1 is a possible D gene (5 bases). CDR3 in amino acids: CASGQGMNTEAFF. The CDR3 DNA sequence: TGTGCCAGCGGCCAGGGAATGAACACTGAAGCTTTCTTT.